These 13 T cell receptor beta chains were all obtained from the same sample, sequenced in a study of T cells after yellow fever vaccination. Each CDR3 protein is one row after TCRdb ran MiXCR on the 5' RACE reads. Here the sample spans more than 300,000 distinct CDR3 sequences, around 7.3% being singletons. Sequences were derived from PBMCs, sampled about 41 days after the first yellow fever vaccination. The receptor source for this set is a man in his late teens or twenties who received the YFV17D yellow fever vaccine.

At least ten counts were recorded for this clonotype. The J gene is TRBJ2-3, the V gene TRBV7-2; D is possibly TRBD1 (6 bases). V lost 5 bases and J 0 bases, leaving 12 bases between the germline ends. This CDR3 contains 15 residues. Looked up from germline, CDR1 is SGHTA and CDR2 is FQGNSA. For the CDR3, the DNA is TGTGCCAGCAGCCCTCAGACAGGTAGCACAGATACGCAGTATTTT. This sequence encodes CASSPQTGSTDTQYF. Based on the CDR3 plus reference TRBV7-2 and TRBJ2-3, the full variable domain is GAGVSQSPSNKVTEKGKDVELRCDPISGHTALYWYRQSLGQGLEFLIYFQGNSAPDKSGLPSDRFSAERTGGSVSTLTIQRTQQEDSAVYLCASSPQTGSTDTQYFGPGTRLTVL.

The V call is TRBV3-1, the J call TRBJ2-1; 11 bases align to TRBD2. The V gene end was trimmed by 7 bases and the J gene end by 5 bases; junction bases not matched to a gene: 13. The germline CDR1 and CDR2 sequences are LGHDT and YNNKEL (reference sequence). The CDR3 has 17 residues. CDR3 in DNA: TGTGCCAGCACCCAGCCGAACTTAGCGGGGGGGGACAATGAGCAGTTCTTC. Translation: CASTQPNLAGGDNEQFF.

This clonotype came up a few times. Here the CDR3 reads CSADGQWNQPQHF. The CDR3 DNA is TGCAGTGCCGACGGACAGTGGAATCAGCCCCAGCATTTT. The gene calls are TRBV20-1 and TRBJ1-5, with a possible D match to TRBD1 (6 bases). The CDR3 runs 13 residues. V dropped 6 bases and J dropped 4 bases, with 13 bases sitting between them. Germline CDR1 reads DFQATT; CDR2 reads SNEGSKA (reference sequence).

This clonotype appeared many times. This sequence joins TRBV5-4 and TRBJ2-7; D is perhaps TRBD2 (8 bases). With 4 bases removed from V and 7 bases from J, the gap between germline ends came to 15 bases. CDR3 length equals 13 residues. The germline V gene has CDR1 SGHNT and CDR2 YYREEE (reference sequence). As DNA, the CDR3 is TGTGCCAGCAGCCGGGAGGGGGCTAGAGAGCAGTACTTC. Protein sequence: CASSREGAREQYF.

The chain uses TRBV4-1 and TRBJ2-7; D gene ambiguous. The germline V gene encodes CDR1 MGHRA and CDR2 YSYEKL. This CDR3 has 16 amino acids. The V and J ends lost 0 bases and 0 bases respectively, with 12 bases between them. This CDR3 reads CASSQEWSASSYEQYF. The CDR3 DNA reads TGCGCCAGCAGCCAAGAATGGAGCGCAAGCTCCTACGAGCAGTACTTC.

Concerning this clonotype itself: A junction end diverges from the germline sequence, so it may reflect a read error. The rearrangement joins TRBV27 to TRBJ1-6; TRBD1 aligns across 9 bases. From germline, CDR1 is MNHEY and CDR2 SMNVEV (reference sequence). This CDR3 is built from 17 residues. DNA for the CDR3: TGTGCCAGCCGTTTTCGACCATACAGGGGGCCCAATTCACCCCTCCACTTT. Translating gives CASRFRPYRGPNSPLHF.

There are a few counts of this clonotype. The chain has TRBV30 and TRBJ2-2; D unresolved. Germline V lookup: CDR1 GTSNPN, CDR2 SVGIG (reference sequence). This CDR3 spans 14 amino acids. V lost 2 bases and J lost 6, with 13 bases in between. The CDR3 here is CAWSWSGVAGELFF. The CDR3 nucleotides are TGTGCCTGGAGTTGGTCTGGGGTGGCCGGGGAGCTGTTTTTT.

This clonotype showed up many times. CDR3 nucleotides: TGTGCCAGCAGTTTTGGTCGGTGGGAGACCCAGTACTTC. Translation: CASSFGRWETQYF. The V gene is TRBV6-9, the J gene TRBJ2-5; D gene ambiguous. The CDR3 has 13 residues. Germline V CDR1 and CDR2: MNHGY, SVAAGI. V dropped 4 bases and J dropped 5 bases, with 11 bases sitting between them.

In its sample, this clonotype was seen a few times. The V call is TRBV20-1, the J call TRBJ2-1, with unresolved D. Germline lookup yields CDR1 DFQATT and CDR2 SNEGSKA (reference sequence). The V end was cut by 6 bases, the J end by 4 bases, with 13 bases between. This CDR3 is built from 13 residues. The CDR3 DNA reads as TGCAGTGCAACCCCTGACCAATACAATGAGCAGTTCTTC. This codes for CSATPDQYNEQFF.

In this sample, this clonotype turned up a few times. The chain recombines TRBV25-1 with TRBJ2-7; D not certain. Germline-derived CDR1 and CDR2 are MGHDK and SYGVNS. V lost 5 bases to trimming and J lost 7 bases, with 12 bases between them. CDR3 size: 12 residues. Written as DNA, the CDR3 is TGTGCCAGCAGTTTCGGACCTGGGGAGCAGTACGTC. It is translated as CASSFGPGEQYV.

The V call is TRBV12-3 or TRBV12-4, the J call TRBJ2-7; 11 bases agree with TRBD1. V shed 6 bases, J shed 9 bases, and the junction held 7 bases outside the gene matches. The CDR3 contains 13 residues. CDR3 coding DNA: TGTGCCAGCAGCCAGGACAGGGGGCATGGGCAGTACGTC. Protein sequence: CASSQDRGHGQYV.

There are a few counts of this clonotype. CDR3 coding DNA: TGCGCCAGCAGCAGGGGGACAGACCAGAATGTAAGACTAGAATATGAGCAGTTCTTC. Amino acid sequence: CASSRGTDQNVRLEYEQFF. This chain joins TRBV5-1 and TRBJ2-1, with D possibly TRBD1 on 7 matching bases. The V end was cut by 4 bases, the J end by 8 bases, with 31 bases between. CDR3 length: 19 amino acids. Per germline, CDR1 SGHRS and CDR2 YFSETQ.

This clonotype came up a few times. V and J are TRBV7-9 and TRBJ1-2, with D possibly being TRBD1 (6 bases). V lost 1 base and J 8 bases, leaving 23 bases between the germline ends. The CDR3 length is 17 residues. Germline CDR1 SEHNR, CDR2 FQNEAQ (reference sequence). The DNA for the CDR3 is TGTGCCAGCAGCTTAGATGTCTGGGGGCGAGTTTTAAAAGGCTACACCTTC. This translates into CASSLDVWGRVLKGYTF.